This record covers a single TCR beta chain. Its antigen remains unidentified. The sample belongs to a study of cytomegalovirus exposure and HLA in healthy donors. The study's findings and limits: Cytomegalovirus status was reportedly diagnosed by the classifier with high sensitivity and specificity. Researchers reported that a few CMV-associated chains were confirmed in vitro as CMV antigen-specific.

Germline CDR1 is SGHVS and CDR2 is FNYEAQ. This CDR3 has 16 residues. The ends lost 3 bases at V and 0 bases at J; junction bases unmatched: 5. A multiplex PCR was run with 60 Vbeta primers and 13 Jbeta primers. Under the authors' procedure: Later work found around 80 million unique TCR beta chains, with 9 million to 13 million shared. Only in-frame clones appear in the TCRdb table, and some are missing; sequencing was by immunoSEQ multiplex PCR. V and J calls and clone size are copied from that table; D and trimming were computed from the DNA. The sample lists around 240,000 clones, roughly 82% seen once, with 5.4% in the top ten.

The sequenced material came from PBMCs. This clonotype originated in a woman between 40 and 50 years old in good health and CMV-seropositive. V is TRBV7-6 and J is TRBJ1-1; 9 positions agree with TRBD1. CDR3 protein: CASSFGTGFMNTEAFF. The CDR3 DNA follows: TGTGCCAGCAGCTTCGGGACAGGGTTTATGAACACTGAAGCTTTCTTT.